This TCR beta chain was captured in a study of response to subunit inactivated influenza vaccine. Findings of the study overall: It was suggested by the authors that few new T cells are recruited by each seasonal influenza vaccination.

TCRdb re-analysed the RT-PCR reads in MiXCR, keeping a single row per CDR3 protein. The sample lists 500,000 to 700,000 distinct CDR3 sequences, roughly a quarter occurring once. Remarks on this clonotype: Its antigen is currently unknown.

These data are also associated with another study on T cells expressing NK-cell markers. That study reports: In generating TCR beta cDNA, 5'RACE template switching with UMIs was used. The TCR beta repertoires were obtained from sorted CD3+CD56+NKG2C+, CD3+CD56+NKG2C- and CD3+CD56-NKG2C+ T cells.

The sequence was collected from a man aged 45 to 65 who received an inactivated influenza vaccine. Specimen: CD4+ T cells sorted from PBMCs, collected roughly 12 days after vaccination.

The CDR3 coding sequence is TGTGCCAGCACCCTAGGGGAGACCCTCGAAGCTTTCTTT. Protein product: CASTLGETLEAFF. This chain uses TRBV6-2 or TRBV6-3 with TRBJ1-1, with D tentatively TRBD1 (5 bases). The V gene's germline CDR1 is MNHEY and CDR2 SVGEGT. This CDR3 spans 13 amino acids. Deletions cut 7 bases from V and 8 bases from J, with 17 bases between.